This T cell receptor (beta chain) appears in the sequencing data of a study of spatial heterogeneity in lung cancer. The CDR3 is 12 amino acids. Trimming removed 2 bases at V and 3 bases at J, with 6 bases between. Germline assignment: CDR1 SGHRS and CDR2 YFSETQ. The sample's time point: sample taken at primary tumor resection. Tumor, nontumor lung or frozen PBMC supplied whole RNA that was sequenced unsorted. Samples were donated by 72 untreated early-stage non-small cell lung cancer patients. TCRdb reprocessed the 5' RACE reads with MiXCR, giving one entry per CDR3 protein. The repertoire holds about 90,000 distinct CDR3 sequences, with approximately 8.5% as singletons.

The sequencing used PBMCs, collected at surgery. The chain employs TRBV5-1 and TRBJ2-7; D unresolved. The TCR sequence derives from a male donor with early-stage non-small cell lung cancer. CDR3 sequence: CASSFLGYEQYF. The CDR3, as DNA: TGCGCCAGCAGCTTTTTAGGCTACGAGCAGTACTTC.